The sequence of this T cell receptor (beta chain) was determined in a study of T cell responses to AZD1222 COVID-19 vaccine. V lost 0 bases, J lost 2 bases, and 5 bases stayed unmatched. The CDR3 is 16 amino acids. Germline V gene data show CDR1 as SGHTA and CDR2 as FQGNSA. The assay was immunoSEQ multiplex PCR, and TCRdb's table has in-frame clones only and misses some. The table has 150,000 to 200,000 clones, about nine tenths seen once. This sequence joins TRBV7-2 and TRBJ2-3; 7 bases match TRBD2. The receptor was derived from an adult who received the AZD1222 COVID-19 vaccine. This specimen consisted of peripheral blood, obtained 28 days after the second AZD1222 dose. CDR3 sequence: CASSLAGTKPTDTQYF. The CDR3 DNA reads TGTGCCAGCAGCTTAGCCGGGACTAAACCCACAGATACGCAGTATTTT.